These 14 T cell receptor beta chains originate from one sample sequenced in a study of blood T cell repertoires in COVID-19. Clones were sequenced by immunoSEQ multiplex PCR, and TCRdb holds only the in-frame ones, with some missing. The table has approximately 360,000 clones, roughly 90% seen once. The specimen was peripheral blood. The receptor set was obtained from a man between 35 and 55 years old with acute or convalescent COVID-19.

V and J are TRBV7-3 and TRBJ2-2; 10 positions match TRBD2. The germline V gene has CDR1 SGHTA and CDR2 FQGTGA. The CDR3 runs 18 residues. The trim removed 1 base at V and 0 bases at J, leaving 5 bases unmatched. CDR3 sequence reads: CASSLIAGGIANTGELFF. CDR3 coding DNA: TGTGCCAGCAGCTTAATAGCGGGAGGAATCGCGAACACCGGGGAGCTGTTTTTT.

The chain combines TRBV6-5 with TRBJ2-7; tentatively, D is TRBD1 (5 bases). There are 14 residues in the CDR3. V was pared by 2 bases and J by 2 bases, with 10 bases between. Germline values: CDR1 MNHEY, CDR2 SVGAGI. CDR3 protein: CASSYGAGTYEQYF. CDR3 DNA: TGTGCCAGCAGTTACGGGGCAGGTACCTACGAGCAGTACTTC.

The rearrangement uses TRBV7-9 and TRBJ2-5; D is perhaps TRBD2 (6 bases). This CDR3 has 16 amino acids. V was clipped by 5 bases and J by 5 bases, with 21 bases between them. The germline CDR1 and CDR2 sequences are SEHNR and FQNEAQ (reference sequence). CDR3 protein: CASSLTLAGSRETQYF. The CDR3 coding sequence is TGTGCCAGCAGCCTAACGCTGGCCGGGAGCAGGGAGACCCAGTACTTC.

The V call is TRBV12-3 or TRBV12-4, the J call TRBJ1-4; the match to TRBD1 covers 7 bases. J was trimmed by 5 bases and V by 5 bases; bases with no gene match: 2. The CDR3 covers 13 residues. In nucleotides, the CDR3 is TGTGCCAGCAGTCAACAGGGGAATGAAAAACTGTTTTTT. This gives the protein CASSQQGNEKLFF.

The genes are TRBV27 and TRBJ2-7, with TRBD2 as a possible D gene (6 bases). Germline values: CDR1 MNHEY, CDR2 SMNVEV (reference sequence). The germline V and J ends were trimmed by 2 bases and 0 bases, with 11 bases remaining between them. The CDR3 spans 15 residues. CDR3 sequence reads: CASSLAGLPSYEQYF. In DNA, the CDR3 is TGTGCCAGCAGTTTAGCGGGGCTCCCCTCCTACGAGCAGTACTTC.

The count of this clone is one. The chain joins TRBV7-6 to TRBJ1-3, with D possibly matching TRBD1 (5 bases). Germline lookup yields CDR1 SGHVS and CDR2 FNYEAQ. The V end lost 1 base, the J end lost 5 bases, and 15 bases lay between the germline ends. The CDR3 sequence is 16 residues long. The CDR3 DNA reads as TGTGCCAGCAGCTTAGAGGTCGCGGGGGGTAGAAACACCATATATTTT. This translates into CASSLEVAGGRNTIYF.

A remark on this clone: In the same sample, other DNA sequences code for this CDR3. The chain combines TRBV28 with TRBJ1-1; D unclear. Trimming removed 2 bases from V and 1 base from J, with 2 bases in between. This CDR3 comprises 12 residues. The germline CDR1 and CDR2 sequences are MDHEN and SYDVKM. Here the CDR3 reads CASSLRNTEAFF. The CDR3 region has the DNA TGTGCCAGCAGTTTACGGAACACTGAAGCTTTCTTT.

The J gene is TRBJ2-3, the V gene TRBV4-2, with 10 bases aligning to TRBD2. V trimming: 1 base; J trimming: 2 bases; junction bases outside the gene matches: 3. CDR1 is LGHNA, CDR2 YNFKEQ, per germline. The CDR3 spans 16 residues. Here the CDR3 reads CASSQALAGVTDTQYF. CDR3 sequence (DNA): TGTGCCAGCAGCCAAGCCCTAGCGGGGGTCACAGATACGCAGTATTTT.

The chain has TRBV5-8 and TRBJ2-5; 12 bases line up with TRBD1. The CDR3 spans 17 residues. Germline V gives CDR1 SGHTS, CDR2 YDEGEE. V shed 4 bases, J shed 5 bases, and the junction held 12 bases outside the gene matches. CDR3 region: CASSLGTGGAAVETQYF. DNA for the CDR3: TGTGCCAGCAGCCTAGGGACAGGGGGCGCAGCCGTCGAGACCCAGTACTTC.

The chain links TRBV13 to TRBJ1-6; 7 nucleotides agree with TRBD1. Trimming took 0 bases from V and 7 from J; bases not matched to a gene: 3. Germline-derived CDR1 and CDR2 are PRHDT and FYEKMQ (reference sequence). CDR3 length: 15 amino acids. CDR3 in amino acids: CASSLGQGLNSPLHF. The CDR3, as DNA: TGTGCCAGCAGCTTAGGACAGGGGCTAAATTCACCCCTCCACTTT.

The rearrangement links TRBV6-2 or TRBV6-3 to TRBJ1-1; no clear D gene. The CDR3 contains 13 residues. CDR1 MNHEY and CDR2 SVGEGT come from the germline V gene. V lost 0 bases and J 4 bases, leaving 6 bases between the germline ends. The CDR3 region is CASSYSRSTEAFF. The CDR3 bases are TGTGCCAGCAGTTACTCGAGATCCACTGAAGCTTTCTTT.

The V gene is TRBV29-1, the J gene TRBJ2-1; 7 bases fit TRBD2. CDR1 is SQVTM, CDR2 ANQGSEA, per germline. After removal of 3 bases from V and 15 bases from J, the junction contained 20 bases not matched to a gene. The CDR3 is 15 amino acids. CDR3 protein: CSVDLARGSETSLFF. CDR3 nucleotides: TGCAGCGTTGACCTAGCTCGGGGCTCCGAGACTAGCTTGTTCTTC.

This chain links TRBV5-1 with TRBJ1-4, with D hard to call. This CDR3 region has 13 residues. Germline V CDR1 and CDR2: SGHRS, YFSETQ. Trimming cost V 5 bases and J 1 base, with 6 bases left between them. As DNA, the CDR3 is TGCGCCAGCAGACCAGGAACTAATGAAAAACTGTTTTTT. It translates to CASRPGTNEKLFF.

This clone showed up just a few times. The CDR3 sequence: CAWSAGGGQPQHF. CDR3 nucleotides: TGTGCCTGGAGTGCAGGGGGCGGTCAGCCCCAGCATTTT. The rearrangement joins TRBV30 to TRBJ1-5, with 8 positions matching TRBD1. Per germline, CDR1 GTSNPN and CDR2 SVGIG (reference sequence). Trimming at V came to 1 base and at J to 6 bases, leaving 2 bases not matched to a gene. The CDR3 has 13 residues.